Listed below are T cell receptor beta chains from one sample, sequenced in a study of blood T cell repertoires in COVID-19. Clones were read by immunoSEQ multiplex PCR, and TCRdb kept only the in-frame ones, dropping some. Here the sample spans approximately 93,000 clones, approximately 87% being singletons. The specimen was peripheral blood. Receptors originate from a human donor in a cohort sampled during active COVID-19. The CDR3 runs from the conserved cysteine through the conserved F or W. D genes are given only for firm matches. Not every row has a clone size; where given, it reads once, few, many or a size class.

d_call	cdr3_length	clone_size	j_call	v_call	cdr3_nt	cdr3_aa
.	13	.	TRBJ2-1	TRBV10-1	TGCGCCAGCAGTGAGACCCCCCGGGGGGAGCAGTTCTTC	CASSETPRGEQFF
.	14	.	TRBJ2-3	TRBV6-1	TGTGCCAGCAGTGAAGTCCCAGGGACAGATACGCAGTATTTT	CASSEVPGTDTQYF
.	13	.	TRBJ2-7	TRBV3-1/TRBV3-2	TGTGCCAGCAGCCAAGATCCAGGGAATGGTCCGTACTTC	CASSQDPGNGPYF
TRBD1	16	.	TRBJ2-2	TRBV9	TGTGCCAGCAGCGTAGCGACAGGGGGCTCCACCGGGGAGCTGTTTTTT	CASSVATGGSTGELFF
.	12	once	TRBJ2-5	TRBV6-2/TRBV6-3	TGTGCCAGCAGTCTAGCCGGAGAGACCCAGTACTTC	CASSLAGETQYF
.	14	.	TRBJ1-5	TRBV19	TGTGCCACCCTACAGGGTGGGGGCAATCAGCCCCAGCATTTT	CATLQGGGNQPQHF
.	13	.	TRBJ1-6	TRBV28	TGTGCCAGCAGTCCTCCGTTAAATTCACCCCTCCACTTT	CASSPPLNSPLHF
TRBD1	13	.	TRBJ2-7	TRBV19	TGTGCCAGTAGGGGCGGACAGGGGAGGGAGCAGTACTTC	CASRGGQGREQYF
TRBD1	15	.	TRBJ1-2	TRBV28	TGTGCCAGCAGTATGACCGGGACAGGTAACTATGGCTACACCTTC	CASSMTGTGNYGYTF
TRBD2	17	.	TRBJ2-2	TRBV7-6	TGTGCCAGCAGCGGTGGAAGCGGGAGTCTAAATTGGGGGGAGCTGTTTTTT	CASSGGSGSLNWGELFF
TRBD1	13	.	TRBJ2-1	TRBV29-1	TGCAGCGTAGGGACAGGGGGCTTCGATGAGCAGTTCTTC	CSVGTGGFDEQFF
TRBD1	16	.	TRBJ1-3	TRBV14	TGTGCCAGCAGCCAAGAGAGGGGGCTCGTTGGAAACACCATATATTTT	CASSQERGLVGNTIYF
.	15	once	TRBJ1-6	TRBV6-1	TGTGCCAGCAGTGAAATGGGAGACACCGATTCACCCCTCCACTTT	CASSEMGDTDSPLHF
.	14	.	TRBJ1-5	TRBV28	TGTGCCAGCAGTTCTCAGGGGTTATATCAGCCCCAGCATTTT	CASSSQGLYQPQHF
TRBD1	15	.	TRBJ1-1	TRBV5-1	TGCGCCAGCAGCTTTCAGGGGGCAGAAGGCACTGAAGCTTTCTTT	CASSFQGAEGTEAFF
.	12	.	TRBJ2-6	TRBV6-5	TGTGCCAGCCAGTCTGGGGCCAACGTCCTGACTTTC	CASQSGANVLTF
TRBD1	12	once	TRBJ1-2	TRBV28	TGTGCCTCAACAGGGGAAAACTATGGCTACACCTTC	CASTGENYGYTF
.	15	.	TRBJ1-5	TRBV2	TGTGCCAGCAGACGACAGGACAATAGCAATCAGCCCCAGCATTTT	CASRRQDNSNQPQHF
TRBD1	14	once	TRBJ2-7	TRBV9	TGTGCCAGCAGTACCGGACAGGGTCCCTACGAGCAGTACTTC	CASSTGQGPYEQYF
.	13	.	TRBJ2-2	TRBV25-1	TGTGCCAGCCTGACAGTGGACACCGGGGAGCTGTTTTTT	CASLTVDTGELFF
TRBD1	16	.	TRBJ1-2	TRBV9	TGTGCCAGCAGCGTAGGGGGACAGGGGGCGAACTATGGCTACACCTTC	CASSVGGQGANYGYTF
TRBD1	12	.	TRBJ1-2	TRBV27	TGTGCCTCAAAGACAGGGGGCTATGGCTACACCTTC	CASKTGGYGYTF
.	11	.	TRBJ2-7	TRBV12-3/TRBV12-4	TGTGCCAGCAGTTACGGGGGGCAGCAGTACTTC	CASSYGGQQYF
TRBD2	17	.	TRBJ2-1	TRBV3-1/TRBV3-2	TGTGCCAGCAGCCCTGCGTTTACTAGCGGGAGAGTTAATGAGCAGTTCTTC	CASSPAFTSGRVNEQFF
TRBD1	13	few	TRBJ1-3	TRBV4-2	TGTGCCAGCAGCCAGACAGGGGGAAACACCATATATTTT	CASSQTGGNTIYF
TRBD2	16	.	TRBJ2-7	TRBV9	TGTGCCAGCAGCGTAGGACTAGCGGGAGGAGGCTACGAGCAGTACTTC	CASSVGLAGGGYEQYF
TRBD2	17	.	TRBJ2-1	TRBV3-1/TRBV3-2	TGTGCCAGCAGCCAAGATTGGTCTAGCGGGAGAGGGAATGAGCAGTTCTTC	CASSQDWSSGRGNEQFF
.	14	.	TRBJ2-5	TRBV28	TGTGCCAGCAGTTTGCCCCGACAGGCAGAGACCCAGTACTTC	CASSLPRQAETQYF
TRBD2	16	.	TRBJ2-3	TRBV7-9	TGTGCCAGCAGCTTAGTACTAGCGGGAGGCACAGATACGCAGTATTTT	CASSLVLAGGTDTQYF
.	14	.	TRBJ1-2	TRBV4-1	TGCGCCAGCAGCCAAGATCCACAGAACTATGGCTACACCTTC	CASSQDPQNYGYTF
TRBD2	16	.	TRBJ2-1	TRBV5-1	TGCGCCAGCAGCCCCCGGACTAGCGGGACCTACAATGAGCAGTTCTTC	CASSPRTSGTYNEQFF
.	16	.	TRBJ1-2	TRBV2	TGTGCCAGCAGTGAGGGAACGGGACGGGGGGACTATGGCTACACCTTC	CASSEGTGRGDYGYTF
TRBD2	16	.	TRBJ2-3	TRBV27	TGTGCCAGCAGTTTTGGACTAGCGGGAGAGGGAGATACGCAGTATTTT	CASSFGLAGEGDTQYF
TRBD1	16	.	TRBJ2-7	TRBV4-1	TGCGCCAGCAGCCAAGGAGGCGGACAGGGGAACTACGAGCAGTACTTC	CASSQGGGQGNYEQYF
TRBD1	16	.	TRBJ2-2	TRBV19	TGTGCCAGTAGTATGGGATGGACAGGGAATGCCGGGGAGCTGTTTTTT	CASSMGWTGNAGELFF
.	17	.	TRBJ2-1	TRBV28	TGTGCCAGCAGTCCTAGAGGGAGGGCGCGGGGGCTGAATGAGCAGTTCTTC	CASSPRGRARGLNEQFF
.	13	.	TRBJ1-2	TRBV7-3	TGTGCCAGCAGCGCCTCACAGTACTATGGCTACACCTTC	CASSASQYYGYTF
.	17	once	TRBJ1-5	TRBV10-3	TGTGCCATCAGTCAATCCGCTGGAGGGCTGAGCAATCAGCCCCAGCATTTT	CAISQSAGGLSNQPQHF
.	14	.	TRBJ1-4	TRBV6-6	TGTGCCAGCAGTTACGGAGACCTCAATGAAAAACTGTTTTTT	CASSYGDLNEKLFF
TRBD1	16	.	TRBJ2-7	TRBV19	TGTGCCAGTAGCCCCACGGCGGGACAGGGGGGTTACGAGCAGTACTTC	CASSPTAGQGGYEQYF
TRBD1	18	.	TRBJ2-6	TRBV19	TGTGCCAGTAGTGGAAGGGGACAGGGGGCGCAAGGGGCCAACGTCCTGACTTTC	CASSGRGQGAQGANVLTF
.	15	.	TRBJ2-3	TRBV5-1	TGCGCCAGCAGCTTGCAACGGGAGACCATAGATACGCAGTATTTT	CASSLQRETIDTQYF
TRBD1	11	.	TRBJ1-1	TRBV28	TGTGCCAGCAGCTCCGGGACAGGGGATTTCTTT	CASSSGTGDFF
TRBD1	13	.	TRBJ2-7	TRBV30	TGTGCCTGGGGAGGGACAGGTCTATACGAGCAGTACTTC	CAWGGTGLYEQYF
TRBD1	14	.	TRBJ2-7	TRBV13	TGTGCCAGCAGCTCGGGACAGGGAAGTAACGAGCAGTACTTC	CASSSGQGSNEQYF
.	13	.	TRBJ2-7	TRBV19	TGTGCCAGTAGTATGATTACCGGGTACGAGCAGTACTTC	CASSMITGYEQYF
.	16	once	TRBJ2-2	TRBV18	TGTGCCAGCTCACCATTAATGGCAGGAAACACCGGGGAGCTGTTTTTT	CASSPLMAGNTGELFF
.	16	.	TRBJ2-2	TRBV6-5	TGTGCCAGCAGTTACTCCTTCGGGAGTGGAACCGGGGAGCTGTTTTTT	CASSYSFGSGTGELFF